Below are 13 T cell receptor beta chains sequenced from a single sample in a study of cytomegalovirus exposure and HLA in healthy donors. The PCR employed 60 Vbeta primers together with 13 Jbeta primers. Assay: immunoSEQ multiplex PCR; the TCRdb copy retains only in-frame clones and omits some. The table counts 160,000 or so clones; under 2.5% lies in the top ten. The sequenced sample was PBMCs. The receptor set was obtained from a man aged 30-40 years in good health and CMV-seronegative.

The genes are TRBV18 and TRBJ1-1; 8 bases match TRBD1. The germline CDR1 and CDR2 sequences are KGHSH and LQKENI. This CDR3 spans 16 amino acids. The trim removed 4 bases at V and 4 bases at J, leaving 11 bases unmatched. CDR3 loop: CASSRGQGPEGTEAFF. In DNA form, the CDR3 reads TGTGCCAGCTCACGAGGACAGGGCCCAGAGGGCACTGAAGCTTTCTTT.

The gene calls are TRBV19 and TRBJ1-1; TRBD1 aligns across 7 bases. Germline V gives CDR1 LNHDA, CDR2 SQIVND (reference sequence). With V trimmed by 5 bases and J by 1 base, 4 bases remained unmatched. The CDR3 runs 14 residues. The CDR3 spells CASSRTGENTEAFF. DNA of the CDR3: TGTGCCAGTAGTCGTACAGGGGAGAACACTGAAGCTTTCTTT.

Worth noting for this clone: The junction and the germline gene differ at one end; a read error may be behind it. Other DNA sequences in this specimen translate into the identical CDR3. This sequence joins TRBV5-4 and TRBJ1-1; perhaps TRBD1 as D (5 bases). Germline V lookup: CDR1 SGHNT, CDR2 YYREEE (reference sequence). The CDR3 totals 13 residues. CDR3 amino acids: CASSWRGDTEAFF. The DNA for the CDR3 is TGTGCCAGTAGCTGGCGGGGCGACACTGAAGCTTTCTTT.

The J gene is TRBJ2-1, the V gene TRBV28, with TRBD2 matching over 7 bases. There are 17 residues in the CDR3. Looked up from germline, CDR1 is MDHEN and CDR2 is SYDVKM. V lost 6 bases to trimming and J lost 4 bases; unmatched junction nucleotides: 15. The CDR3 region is CASSRGSSGRAYNEQFF. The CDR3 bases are TGTGCCAGCAGCCGCGGGAGCTCCGGGAGAGCATACAATGAGCAGTTCTTC.

The CDR3 nucleotides are TGCGCCAGCAGCTTCGGACAGCACGGGGATGAGCAGTTCTTC. It translates to CASSFGQHGDEQFF. The rearrangement joins TRBV5-1 to TRBJ2-1; D is perhaps TRBD1 (6 bases). The CDR3 loop spans 14 amino acids. Deletions cut 2 bases from V and 8 bases from J, with 14 bases between. In germline, CDR1 is SGHRS, CDR2 YFSETQ.

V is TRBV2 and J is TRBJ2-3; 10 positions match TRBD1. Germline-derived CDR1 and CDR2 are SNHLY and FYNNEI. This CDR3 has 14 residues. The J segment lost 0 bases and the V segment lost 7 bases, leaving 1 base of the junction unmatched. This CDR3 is CASKDRGSTDTQYF. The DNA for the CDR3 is TGTGCCAGCAAGGACAGGGGGAGCACAGATACGCAGTATTTT. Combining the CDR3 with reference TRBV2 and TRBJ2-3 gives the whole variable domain EPEVTQTPSHQVTQMGQEVILRCVPISNHLYFYWYRQILGQKVEFLVSFYNNEISEKSEIFDDQFSVERPDGSNFTLKIRSTKLEDSAMYFCASKDRGSTDTQYFGPGTRLTVL.

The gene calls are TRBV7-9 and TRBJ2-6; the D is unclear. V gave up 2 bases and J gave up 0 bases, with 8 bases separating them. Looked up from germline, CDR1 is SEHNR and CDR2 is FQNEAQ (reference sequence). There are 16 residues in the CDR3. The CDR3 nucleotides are TGTGCCAGCAGCTTACCCCCTAGCTCTGGGGCCAACGTCCTGACTTTC. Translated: CASSLPPSSGANVLTF.

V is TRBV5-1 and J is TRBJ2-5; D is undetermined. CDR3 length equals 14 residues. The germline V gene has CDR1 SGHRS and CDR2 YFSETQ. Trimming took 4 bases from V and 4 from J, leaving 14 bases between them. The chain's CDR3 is CASSPSESGETQYF. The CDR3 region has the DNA TGCGCCAGCAGCCCAAGTGAGAGTGGAGAGACCCAGTACTTC.

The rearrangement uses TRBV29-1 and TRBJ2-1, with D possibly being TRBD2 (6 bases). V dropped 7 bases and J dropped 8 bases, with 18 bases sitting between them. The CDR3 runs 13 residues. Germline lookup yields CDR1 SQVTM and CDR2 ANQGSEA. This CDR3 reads CSAPAGGNYEQFF. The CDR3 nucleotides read TGCAGCGCGCCGGCAGGCGGGAACTATGAGCAGTTCTTC.

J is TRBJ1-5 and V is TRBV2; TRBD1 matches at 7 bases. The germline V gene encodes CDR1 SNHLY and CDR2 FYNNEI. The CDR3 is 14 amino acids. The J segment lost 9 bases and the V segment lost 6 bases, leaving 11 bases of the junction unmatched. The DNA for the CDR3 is TGTGCCAGCAGAGTCACAGGGGTGGGGAGGCCCCAGCATTTT. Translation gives CASRVTGVGRPQHF.

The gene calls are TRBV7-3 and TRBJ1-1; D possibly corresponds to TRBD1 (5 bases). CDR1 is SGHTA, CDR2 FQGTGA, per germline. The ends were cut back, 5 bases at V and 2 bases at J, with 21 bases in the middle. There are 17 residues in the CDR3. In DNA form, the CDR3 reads TGTGCCAGCAGCCGGGACTCCGGGATGGAGTTTAACACTGAAGCTTTCTTT. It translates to CASSRDSGMEFNTEAFF.

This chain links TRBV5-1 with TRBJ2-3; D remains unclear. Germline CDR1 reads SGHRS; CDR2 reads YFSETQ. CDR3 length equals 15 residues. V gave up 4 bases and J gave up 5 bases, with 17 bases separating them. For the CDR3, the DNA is TGCGCCAGCAGCCCGTCTACCGGTAGAGGAGATACGCAGTATTTT. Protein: CASSPSTGRGDTQYF. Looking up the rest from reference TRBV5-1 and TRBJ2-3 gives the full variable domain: KAGVTQTPRYLIKTRGQQVTLSCSPISGHRSVSWYQQTPGQGLQFLFEYFSETQRNKGNFPGRFSGRQFSNSRSEMNVSTLELGDSALYLCASSPSTGRGDTQYFGPGTRLTVL.

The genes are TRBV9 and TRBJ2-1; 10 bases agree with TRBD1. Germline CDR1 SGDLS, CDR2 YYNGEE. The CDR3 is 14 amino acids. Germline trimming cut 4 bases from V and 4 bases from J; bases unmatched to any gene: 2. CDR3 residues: CASSSGQGYNEQFF. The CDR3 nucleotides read TGTGCCAGCAGCTCGGGACAGGGGTACAATGAGCAGTTCTTC.